The entry below describes one T cell receptor (beta chain). The timepoints at which blood was sampled were baseline, cycle 4 day 1, and cycle 7 day 1. This record comes from a study of OX40 agonist ivuxolimab in advanced cancers. Study-wide background: Among those enrolled, mean age was about 63 years (range about 20 to 79) and less than 90% were male. Therapy given before enrollment (anti-PD-1, anti-PD-L1 or anti-CTLA-4) was allowed, and 40% had some.

Trimming took off 2 bases at V and 2 bases at J, with 15 bases between the two ends. Germline-derived CDR1 and CDR2 are MDHEN and SYDVKM. The CDR3 is 16 residues long. Assay used: immunoSEQ multiplex PCR; TCRdb lists only in-frame clones, some missing. The data contain tens of thousands of clones, 84% of them seen just once; the ten biggest clones take up 5.5% to 7.5%. The source was CD4+ or CD8+ T cells sorted from blood, collected in a trial of the OX40 agonist ivuxolimab. This clonotype was obtained from an adult with an advanced solid tumor such as melanoma, head and neck, liver or kidney cancer. The chain uses TRBV28 and TRBJ1-2; D is uncertain. The CDR3 region is CASSLPAPAVNYGYTF. DNA of the CDR3: TGTGCCAGCAGTTTACCTGCGCCAGCGGTGAACTATGGCTACACCTTC.